Presented here are 31 T cell receptor beta chains from one specimen sequenced in a study of patients and donors after allogeneic stem cell transplantation (TCRdb year 2020). Library method: RT-PCR. This sample was sequenced with a NextSeq 550. The public reads were quality trimmed at Q25 with fastp and then assembled into clones with MiXCR by TCRdb, keeping productive beta chains. Each record represents a unique CDR3 protein, reported with the most common genes and DNA among its rows. The table for this sample lists tens of thousands of distinct CDR3 sequences; roughly 52% of them were counted only once. In total, the top ten clones hold 60% to 65% of the sample. The sequenced sample consisted of blood, either unsorted or a sorted T cell fraction (not recorded which). The receptors were gathered from a human donor who was either an allogeneic HSCT recipient or a stem cell or donor lymphocyte infusion donor (not recorded which). It is not recorded whose cells these are; they may come from a transplant donor.

The chain links TRBV24-1 to TRBJ1-1; 7 bases are shared with TRBD1. The germline V gene encodes CDR1 KGHDR and CDR2 SFDVKD. The ends lost 4 bases at V and 5 bases at J; junction bases unmatched: 9. The length of the CDR3 is 15 residues. The CDR3 nucleotides read TGTGCCACCAGTGACATGACAGGGTCCAGGACTGAAGCTTTCTTT. This gives the protein CATSDMTGSRTEAFF.

The chain recombines TRBV28 with TRBJ1-2, with TRBD1 matching over 10 bases. Trimming took 6 bases from V and 4 from J; bases not matched to a gene: 2. The CDR3 totals 13 residues. Germline V CDR1 and CDR2: MDHEN, SYDVKM. This CDR3 reads CASRRTGGYGYTF. CDR3 DNA sequence: TGTGCCAGCAGGCGGACAGGGGGCTATGGCTACACCTTC.

The chain joins TRBV6-5 to TRBJ1-1; the D is unclear. This CDR3 is built from 12 residues. CDR1 is MNHEY, CDR2 SVGAGI, per germline. Trimming stripped 0 bases from V and 7 bases from J, with 6 bases between. In nucleotides, the CDR3 is TGTGCCAGCAGTTACTCGGCGGGTGAAGCTTTCTTT. Translated: CASSYSAGEAFF.

CDR3 sequence reads: CASSPGLFGQENTEAFF. The CDR3 DNA reads as TGTGCCAGCAGCCCCGGACTCTTTGGGCAGGAGAACACTGAAGCTTTCTTT. The chain joins TRBV7-6 to TRBJ1-1; no clear D. Trimming removed 5 bases from V and 1 base from J, with 20 bases in between. The CDR3 has 17 amino acids. Germline V gene data show CDR1 as SGHVS and CDR2 as FNYEAQ.

V is TRBV3-2 and J is TRBJ2-7. TRBV3-2 is flagged as a pseudogene. There are 11 residues in the CDR3. The CDR3: CASSPLYEQYF. Written as DNA, the CDR3 is TGTGCCAGCAGCCCTCTTTACGAGCAGTACTTC.

The chain links TRBV10-3 to TRBJ2-7, with 9 bases aligning to TRBD2. The CDR3 spans 13 residues. Trimming cost V 9 bases and J 5 bases; bases outside gene matches: 8. Germline V gives CDR1 ENHRY, CDR2 SYGVKD. This CDR3 is CAIHPGTSHEQYF. CDR3 in DNA: TGTGCCATACACCCAGGGACTAGCCACGAGCAGTACTTC.

The chain is built from TRBV27 and TRBJ2-2, with 10 bases fitting TRBD2. The J segment lost 0 bases and the V segment lost 3 bases, leaving 10 bases of the junction unmatched. Per germline, CDR1 MNHEY and CDR2 SMNVEV (reference sequence). This CDR3 contains 19 residues. The CDR3 region has the DNA TGTGCCAGCAGTTTTAGACTAGCGGGCCTGAGATCGAACACCGGGGAGCTGTTTTTT. Its protein is CASSFRLAGLRSNTGELFF.

This clonotype was detected only a few times. V gene TRBV12-3 or TRBV12-4 combines with J gene TRBJ1-1; D is unclear. The CDR3 is 15 residues long. The V gene lost 4 bases and the J gene lost 0 bases, with 12 bases spanning the gap. The CDR3 DNA sequence: TGTGCCAGCAGTTCGAACAGAGCGATGAACACTGAAGCTTTCTTT. This translates into CASSSNRAMNTEAFF.

The CDR3 sequence is CASSPLAGGPNEQFF. CDR3 in DNA: TGTGCCAGCTCACCACTAGCGGGAGGCCCCAATGAGCAGTTCTTC. The chain combines TRBV18 with TRBJ2-1; the match to TRBD2 covers 10 bases. V was pared by 1 base and J by 6 bases, with 3 bases of the junction left unmatched. The V gene's germline CDR1 is KGHSH and CDR2 LQKENI. This CDR3 is built from 15 residues.

The V and J genes are TRBV6-2 or TRBV6-3 and TRBJ2-2; tentative D call: TRBD1 (6 bases). V lost 5 bases and J 5 bases, leaving 9 bases between the germline ends. CDR1 is MNHEY and CDR2 is SVGEGT in the germline V gene. The CDR3 has 13 amino acids. Written as DNA, the CDR3 is TGTGCCAGCAGTATACAGGGTACCGGGGAGCTGTTTTTT. This sequence encodes CASSIQGTGELFF.

The V gene is TRBV6-2 or TRBV6-3, the J gene TRBJ1-1; D is unclear. CDR3 length equals 13 residues. Germline V lookup: CDR1 MNHEY, CDR2 SVGEGT. The V end lost 5 bases, the J end lost 0 bases, and 7 bases lay between the germline ends. The CDR3: CASSDPMNTEAFF. As DNA, the CDR3 is TGTGCCAGCAGTGACCCAATGAACACTGAAGCTTTCTTT.

The J gene is TRBJ2-1, the V gene TRBV6-2 or TRBV6-3; no reliable D call. CDR1 is MNHEY, CDR2 SVGEGT, per germline. Between the trimmed V and J ends, which lost 2 bases and 6 bases, there was a span of 23 bases. CDR3 length: 18 amino acids. The DNA of the CDR3 is TGTGCCAGCAGTTACCCTAGTAGAAATAGCCTGTCTGTCAATGAGCAGTTCTTC. It translates to CASSYPSRNSLSVNEQFF.

The chain couples TRBV4-3 to TRBJ2-7; 7 positions match TRBD2. Germline CDR1 reads LGHNA; CDR2 reads YSLEER. This CDR3 has 15 residues. Losses at the gene ends were 3 bases for V and 1 base for J; bases not matched to a gene: 6. CDR3 sequence: CASSQSRGGSYEQYF. The CDR3 DNA sequence: TGCGCCAGCAGCCAGTCGCGCGGGGGATCCTACGAGCAGTACTTC.

This clonotype appeared a single time. The chain carries TRBV3-1 and TRBJ1-4, with TRBD1 matching over 9 bases. The CDR3 is 18 residues long. Germline V gene data show CDR1 as LGHDT and CDR2 as YNNKEL (reference sequence). V shed 1 base, J shed 8 bases, and the junction held 14 bases outside the gene matches. CDR3 bases: TGTGCCAGCAGCCAAGGGGGGACAGGGACCCTCCAACCGGAAAAACTGTTTTTT. This translates into CASSQGGTGTLQPEKLFF.

This clonotype was seen only a few times. This chain connects TRBV4-1 to TRBJ1-4, with D possibly being TRBD1 (6 bases). From germline, CDR1 is MGHRA and CDR2 YSYEKL. Trimming left V 4 bases short and J 6 bases short, with 18 bases between. The CDR3 covers 16 residues. The CDR3 DNA sequence: TGCGCCAGCAGCCTAAGAAGTAACAGGGTTGATGAAAAACTGTTTTTT. Translation: CASSLRSNRVDEKLFF.

There are a few counts of this clonotype. This chain joins TRBV4-3 and TRBJ1-1; tentative D call: TRBD1 (6 bases). Germline CDR1 reads LGHNA; CDR2 reads YSLEER. The CDR3 is made up of 14 amino acids. V dropped 3 bases and J dropped 4 bases, with 12 bases sitting between them. CDR3 in DNA: TGCGCCAGCAGCCACTATACAGGGCCCACTGAAGCTTTCTTT. Translating gives CASSHYTGPTEAFF.

This clonotype was recorded once. V usage is TRBV2 and J usage is TRBJ1-1; D gene ambiguous. The germline V gene has CDR1 SNHLY and CDR2 FYNNEI. CDR3 size: 13 residues. V was cut by 6 bases and J by 1 base, with 9 bases left in between. The CDR3 reads CASRGEANTEAFF. In DNA, the CDR3 is TGTGCCAGCAGGGGTGAGGCGAACACTGAAGCTTTCTTT.

The table lists this clonotype with a few counts. The V and J genes are TRBV21-1 and TRBJ1-5. TRBV21-1 is a known pseudogene. The CDR3 runs to 16 residues. The CDR3: CASSKAAARINQPQHF. In DNA, the CDR3 is TGTGCCAGCAGCAAAGCGGCCGCACGGATCAATCAGCCCCAGCATTTT.

The chain has TRBV4-1 and TRBJ2-2; TRBD2 aligns across 10 bases. Per germline, CDR1 MGHRA and CDR2 YSYEKL. Germline trimming cut 5 bases from V and 0 bases from J; bases unmatched to any gene: 6. This CDR3 comprises 17 residues. CDR3 bases: TGCGCCAGCAGCGGACTCACTAGCGGGACGAACACCGGGGAGCTGTTTTTT. Amino acids: CASSGLTSGTNTGELFF.

This chain uses TRBV6-5 with TRBJ1-6; tentatively, D is TRBD1 (5 bases). Germline V gives CDR1 MNHEY, CDR2 SVGAGI. The CDR3 length is 14 residues. Trimming stripped 4 bases from V and 8 bases from J, with 12 bases between. CDR3 in DNA: TGTGCCAGCAGTTCCCAAAAGGGGTATTCACCCCTCCACTTT. Translated, it gives CASSSQKGYSPLHF.

This clonotype was found a few times. J is TRBJ1-1 and V is TRBV6-5; tentatively, D is TRBD1 (6 bases). The CDR3 spans 13 residues. V dropped 6 bases and J dropped 6 bases, with 14 bases sitting between them. The germline V gene has CDR1 MNHEY and CDR2 SVGAGI. The CDR3 reads CASRKQGYAEAFF. The CDR3, as DNA: TGTGCCAGCAGGAAACAGGGATATGCTGAAGCTTTCTTT.

The rearrangement joins TRBV20-1 to TRBJ1-5; D is ambiguous. Trimming shortened V by 0 bases and J by 5 bases, and 8 bases separated the two germline ends. CDR1 DFQATT and CDR2 SNEGSKA come from the germline V gene (reference sequence). CDR3 size: 13 residues. The CDR3 DNA sequence: TGCAGTGCTAGAGATGAGTGGGATCAGCCCCAGCATTTT. Its translation: CSARDEWDQPQHF.

This chain connects TRBV20-1 to TRBJ2-7, with D tentatively TRBD1 or TRBD2 (6 bases each). The V gene's germline CDR1 is DFQATT and CDR2 SNEGSKA (reference sequence). This CDR3 comprises 18 residues. V was trimmed by 4 bases and J by 1 base, leaving 26 bases between them. The CDR3 DNA reads as TGCAGTGCTATGGGCCGGACAGAGTTGAGCGGGCTGTCCTACGAGCAGTACTTC. Translated: CSAMGRTELSGLSYEQYF.

The rearrangement links TRBV4-3 to TRBJ1-1, with 7 bases fitting TRBD1. CDR3 size: 13 residues. Germline CDR1 LGHNA, CDR2 YSLEER. The ends lost 6 bases at V and 4 bases at J; junction bases unmatched: 5. The CDR3 DNA reads TGCGCCAGCAGGAACACAGGGGCCACTGAAGCTTTCTTT. It encodes CASRNTGATEAFF.

The chain joins TRBV20-1 to TRBJ1-1; D gene unclear. CDR1 DFQATT and CDR2 SNEGSKA come from the germline V gene (reference sequence). Trimming took off 3 bases at V and 5 bases at J, with 13 bases between the two ends. CDR3 size: 13 residues. CDR3 nucleotide sequence: TGCAGTGCTAGTTGGCAGACGAAGACTGAAGCTTTCTTT. Protein sequence: CSASWQTKTEAFF.

The chain couples TRBV6-2 or TRBV6-3 to TRBJ1-5; D uncertain. The CDR3 consists of 18 residues. CDR1 MNHEY and CDR2 SVGEGT come from the germline V gene. Trimming removed 1 base from V and 0 bases from J, with 16 bases in between. The chain's CDR3 is CASSYLAAVEYSNQPQHF. Written as DNA, the CDR3 is TGTGCCAGCAGTTACTTAGCGGCGGTCGAATATAGCAATCAGCCCCAGCATTTT.

V and J are TRBV4-3 and TRBJ1-2; possible D gene TRBD1, 5 bases. CDR3 length: 14 residues. V was shortened by 1 base and J by 4 bases, with 10 bases between the two germline ends. Germline lookup yields CDR1 LGHNA and CDR2 YSLEER. For the CDR3, the DNA is TGCGCCAGCAGCCAAGTAAGGGGTGGCTATGGCTACACCTTC. It codes for CASSQVRGGYGYTF.

This sequence joins TRBV7-2 and TRBJ1-6; D not certain. Trimming took off 5 bases at V and 7 bases at J, with 15 bases between the two ends. The germline V gene encodes CDR1 SGHTA and CDR2 FQGNSA. The CDR3 runs to 15 residues. The CDR3 protein is CASSAPSLRNSPLHF. Written as DNA, the CDR3 is TGTGCCAGCAGCGCCCCCTCCTTAAGGAATTCACCCCTCCACTTT.

The chain carries TRBV12-3 or TRBV12-4 and TRBJ2-1, with D maybe TRBD2 (5 bases). V dropped 7 bases and J dropped 8 bases, with 9 bases sitting between them. This CDR3 contains 11 residues. CDR3 DNA: TGTGCCAGCACCTCCGGGGATGAGCAGTTCTTC. Residues: CASTSGDEQFF.

This clonotype appeared a single time. V is TRBV4-3 and J is TRBJ1-5; D is unclear. Germline V gene data show CDR1 as LGHNA and CDR2 as YSLEER. The CDR3 is 13 residues long. V was trimmed by 6 bases and J by 7 bases, leaving 13 bases between them. CDR3 in DNA: TGCGCCAGCAGTGAAATGGGGAACCAGCCCCAGCATTTT. This gives the protein CASSEMGNQPQHF.

J is TRBJ2-7 and V is TRBV5-1, with TRBD1 matching over 8 bases. The germline V gene has CDR1 SGHRS and CDR2 YFSETQ. The CDR3 loop spans 14 amino acids. With V trimmed by 3 bases and J by 0 bases, 2 bases remained unmatched. The CDR3 protein is CASSWDRSSYEQYF. The CDR3 DNA sequence: TGCGCCAGCAGCTGGGACAGGAGCTCCTACGAGCAGTACTTC.